This TCR beta chain appears in the sequencing data of a study of T cell responses to AZD1222 COVID-19 vaccine. Study outcomes and limitations: A mostly white British donor set with more females was recruited, and clonal diversity was possibly underestimated.

A remark on this clone: Antigen specificity is unknown.

V lost 4 bases and J lost 6; bases outside the gene matches: 3. Germline V gene sequence: CDR1 ENHRY, CDR2 SYGVKD. The CDR3 is 13 residues long. Measured with immunoSEQ multiplex PCR; TCRdb has only the in-frame clones, and not every one. The table has under 150,000 clones, about 93% seen once. This rearrangement joins TRBV10-3 to TRBJ1-5; 7 nucleotides align to TRBD1. This TCR came from an adult in good health. Sequenced here: peripheral blood, sampled on day 0 of AZD1222 vaccination. In DNA form, the CDR3 reads TGTGCCATCAGTGGACAGGGTTCTCAGCCCCAGCATTTT. This gives the protein CAISGQGSQPQHF.